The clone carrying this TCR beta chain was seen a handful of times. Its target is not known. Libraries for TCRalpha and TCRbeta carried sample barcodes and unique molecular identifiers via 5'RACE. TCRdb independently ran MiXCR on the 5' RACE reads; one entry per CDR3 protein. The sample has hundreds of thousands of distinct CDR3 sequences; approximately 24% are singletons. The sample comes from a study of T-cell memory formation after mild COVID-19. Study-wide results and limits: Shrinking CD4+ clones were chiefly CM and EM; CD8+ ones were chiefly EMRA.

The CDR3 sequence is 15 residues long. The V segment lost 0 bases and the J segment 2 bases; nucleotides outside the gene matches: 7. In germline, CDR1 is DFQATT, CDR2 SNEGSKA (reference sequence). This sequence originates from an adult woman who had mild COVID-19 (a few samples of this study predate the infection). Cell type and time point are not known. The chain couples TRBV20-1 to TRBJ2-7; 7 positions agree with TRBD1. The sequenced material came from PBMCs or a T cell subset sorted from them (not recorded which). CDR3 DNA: TGCAGTGCTAGAGATCCTAAGGGGGCGCCCTACGAGCAGTACTTC. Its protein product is CSARDPKGAPYEQYF.